These 24 T cell receptor beta chains share one sample of origin, sequenced in a study of T cell repertoires in cytomegalovirus infection. TCRdb re-called the reads through MiXCR, storing one row per CDR3 protein. The data show some 680,000 distinct CDR3 sequences, less than 40% seen once. Specimen: PBMCs. These receptors were obtained from a human donor in good health (CMV status not recorded). Some clones in this sample may be carry-over from other donors' samples.

This clonotype appeared a few times. The rearrangement joins TRBV7-8 to TRBJ1-1; D is possibly TRBD1 (6 bases). The V end lost 4 bases, the J end lost 4 bases, and 22 bases lay between the germline ends. CDR1 and CDR2 (germline): SGHVS, FQNEAQ. CDR3 length: 17 residues. This CDR3 is CASSSGGGGGRSTEAFF. The CDR3 DNA sequence: TGTGCCAGCAGCTCGGGGGGTGGGGGGGGGCGAAGCACTGAAGCTTTCTTT.

This rearrangement joins TRBV7-4 to TRBJ1-2; no firm D call. Trimming took 7 bases from V and 2 from J, leaving 11 bases between them. This CDR3 comprises 13 residues. Looked up from germline, CDR1 is SGHVT and CDR2 is SQSDAQ. The CDR3 sequence: CASTLWSNYGYTF. CDR3 in DNA: TGTGCCAGCACCCTTTGGTCAAACTATGGCTACACCTTC.

V and J are TRBV28 and TRBJ2-5, with D perhaps matching TRBD2 (7 bases). V lost 7 bases and J 5 bases, leaving 14 bases between the germline ends. This CDR3 contains 13 residues. The germline CDR1 and CDR2 sequences are MDHEN and SYDVKM. CDR3 residues: CASNQGREETQYF. In DNA form, the CDR3 reads TGTGCCAGCAACCAGGGGAGGGAGGAGACCCAGTACTTC.

The count of this clonotype is one. A much bigger clone sits one base away, suggesting this may be a read error. The V gene is TRBV7-2, the J gene TRBJ2-3; 11 nucleotides agree with TRBD2. Per the germline V gene, CDR1 is SGHTA and CDR2 is FQGNSA. The CDR3 loop spans 13 amino acids. As DNA, the CDR3 is TGTGCCAGTAGACTAGCGGGGACAGATACGCGGTATTTT. Translated, it gives CASRLAGTDTRYF.

This clonotype showed up just a few times. The chain carries TRBV2 and TRBJ2-2; a weak D match, TRBD2 (6 bases). The germline CDR1 and CDR2 sequences are SNHLY and FYNNEI. The CDR3 extends over 15 amino acids. V was cut by 2 bases and J by 6 bases, with 13 bases left in between. CDR3 DNA: TGTGCCAGCAGTGAATTTGCCGGGAGTGCCGGGGAGCTGTTTTTT. It is translated as CASSEFAGSAGELFF.

The V gene is TRBV12-3 or TRBV12-4, the J gene TRBJ2-1, with TRBD1 identical over 11 bases. Losses at the gene ends were 4 bases for V and 15 bases for J; bases not matched to a gene: 8. The CDR3 spans 13 residues. The CDR3 DNA follows: TGTGCCAGCAGTTACCGGGACAGGGGGTCCGGGTTCTTC. Translating it yields CASSYRDRGSGFF.

This clonotype came up a few times. The V gene is TRBV28, the J gene TRBJ2-5; 9 bases are a match to TRBD1. CDR3 length: 16 amino acids. Germline-derived CDR1 and CDR2 are MDHEN and SYDVKM. Trimming cost V 4 bases and J 5 bases; bases outside gene matches: 11. Written as DNA, the CDR3 is TGTGCCAGCAGTTCCGGACAGGGGCGGCCATGGGAGACCCAGTACTTC. Its protein product is CASSSGQGRPWETQYF.

This clonotype was recorded only once. The chain uses TRBV7-9 and TRBJ2-7, with 7 bases lining up with TRBD2. In germline, CDR1 is SEHNR, CDR2 FQNEAQ (reference sequence). The length of the CDR3 is 13 residues. V trimming: 5 bases; J trimming: 3 bases; junction bases outside the gene matches: 4. The CDR3 coding sequence is TGTGCCAGCAGCACGGGGGGTTTCTACGAGCAGTACTTC. Its protein product is CASSTGGFYEQYF.

The chain combines TRBV2 with TRBJ2-7, with 7 bases that match TRBD2. Looked up from germline, CDR1 is SNHLY and CDR2 is FYNNEI. The CDR3 length is 12 residues. After removal of 7 bases from V and 9 bases from J, the junction contained 9 bases not matched to a gene. The CDR3, as DNA: TGTGCCAGCACCCCACTTTCTAGCGGGCAGTACTTC. This encodes CASTPLSSGQYF.

In this sample, this clonotype turned up a few times. The J gene is TRBJ1-2, the V gene TRBV7-9, with 7 nucleotides matching TRBD1. The J segment lost 4 bases and the V segment lost 4 bases, leaving 12 bases of the junction unmatched. Germline values: CDR1 SEHNR, CDR2 FQNEAQ (reference sequence). The CDR3 loop spans 16 amino acids. The CDR3 DNA sequence: TGTGCCAGCAGCTCCGCCGGACAGGCGGCAGGCTATGGCTACACCTTC. As protein: CASSSAGQAAGYGYTF.

The rearrangement joins TRBV24-1 to TRBJ2-1, with D perhaps TRBD2 (7 bases). Germline V gene sequence: CDR1 KGHDR, CDR2 SFDVKD. V was trimmed by 7 bases and J by 5 bases, leaving 17 bases between them. This CDR3 contains 15 residues. The CDR3 region has the DNA TGTGCCACCAGGGGGGCGGCGGGAGCAAACAATGAGCAGTTCTTC. It yields the protein CATRGAAGANNEQFF.

The V and J genes are TRBV12-3 or TRBV12-4 and TRBJ1-6; 7 nucleotides line up with TRBD1. The CDR3 covers 18 residues. J lost 0 bases, V lost 6 bases, and 11 bases had no gene match. CDR3 bases: TGTGCCAGCAGCTCCCCCGTGGACAGGAGCTCCTATAATTCACCCCTCCACTTT. Amino acid sequence: CASSSPVDRSSYNSPLHF.

The V and J genes are TRBV12-3 or TRBV12-4 and TRBJ1-3; 11 bases line up with TRBD1. After removal of 3 bases from V and 0 bases from J, the junction contained 4 bases not matched to a gene. The CDR3 is 17 amino acids. As DNA, the CDR3 is TGTGCCAGCAGTTTCGGACAGGGGGCCAGCTCTGGAAACACCATATATTTT. Amino acids: CASSFGQGASSGNTIYF.

Of note for this clonotype: Sequence at one end of the junction differs from germline and may be a read error. The chain uses TRBV12-3 or TRBV12-4 and TRBJ1-1; no firm D call. The CDR3 has 15 amino acids. CDR3 sequence (DNA): TGTGCCAGCAGTTTTCCCTTCGGAGGGTACACGGAAGCTTTATTT. This gives the protein CASSFPFGGYTEALF.

The chain employs TRBV10-3 and TRBJ1-1; the D gene is possibly TRBD1 (5 bases). V lost 0 bases and J 11 bases, leaving 16 bases between the germline ends. Germline CDR1 ENHRY, CDR2 SYGVKD. CDR3 length: 14 residues. The CDR3 region has the DNA TGTGCCATCAGTGAGTCGAATCGGCCAGGGTCTGCTTTCTTT. The encoded protein is CAISESNRPGSAFF.

This chain connects TRBV12-5 to TRBJ2-4; 9 bases map to TRBD1. Looked up from germline, CDR1 is LGHNT and CDR2 is FRNRAP. After removal of 4 bases from V and 0 bases from J, the junction contained 13 bases not matched to a gene. CDR3 length: 19 residues. The CDR3 region is CASGWRVGQGFLAKNIQYF. CDR3 nucleotides: TGTGCTAGTGGTTGGCGCGTGGGACAGGGTTTTCTAGCCAAAAACATTCAGTACTTC. The whole variable domain, filled in from reference TRBV12-5 and TRBJ2-4, reads DARVTQTPRHKVTEMGQEVTMRCQPILGHNTVFWYRQTMMQGLELLAYFRNRAPLDDSGMPKDRFSAEMPDATLATLKIQPSEPRDSAVYFCASGWRVGQGFLAKNIQYFGAGTRLSVL.

The gene calls are TRBV7-2 and TRBJ2-2; weak D call: TRBD2 (6 bases). The CDR3 is 16 amino acids. V shed 7 bases and J shed 0 bases, with 15 bases lying between them. Germline loops: CDR1 SGHTA, CDR2 FQGNSA. CDR3: CASTYHGGANTGELFF. The CDR3 coding sequence is TGTGCCAGCACCTACCATGGCGGGGCGAACACCGGGGAGCTGTTTTTT. The entire variable domain, with the rest obtained from reference TRBV7-2 and TRBJ2-2, is as follows: GAGVSQSPSNKVTEKGKDVELRCDPISGHTALYWYRQSLGQGLEFLIYFQGNSAPDKSGLPSDRFSAERTGGSVSTLTIQRTQQEDSAVYLCASTYHGGANTGELFFGEGSRLTVL.

The V and J genes are TRBV3-1 and TRBJ2-1, with 11 bases fitting TRBD2. This CDR3 has 16 amino acids. Germline V gives CDR1 LGHDT, CDR2 YNNKEL (reference sequence). The V and J ends lost 4 bases and 8 bases, in that order; junction bases with no gene match: 10. The CDR3 sequence: CASSRTSGSNGDEQFF. The CDR3 bases are TGTGCCAGCAGCCGCACTAGCGGGAGTAACGGGGATGAGCAGTTCTTC.

The chain has TRBV5-3 and TRBJ1-6, with D perhaps matching TRBD1 (5 bases). TRBV5-3 is treated as an ORF (open reading frame) with a function not yet certain. This CDR3 has 16 residues. V was clipped by 3 bases and J by 11 bases, with 21 bases between them. The CDR3 bases are TGTGCCAGAAGCTACTCCGGGACCTCAAGCCCCCCACCCCTCCACTTT. It encodes CARSYSGTSSPPPLHF.

This clonotype was seen at least ten times. The gene calls are TRBV6-6 and TRBJ2-1; D is ambiguous. The germline CDR1 and CDR2 sequences are MNHNY and SVGAGI (reference sequence). Trimming shortened V by 6 bases and J by 2 bases, and 5 bases separated the two germline ends. The CDR3 totals 12 residues. The CDR3 sequence: CASSWTYNEQFF. The DNA for the CDR3 is TGTGCCAGCAGCTGGACCTACAATGAGCAGTTCTTC.

This clonotype has a handful of counts. The V and J genes are TRBV25-1 and TRBJ1-2; possible D gene TRBD1, 6 bases. Germline V gene data show CDR1 as MGHDK and CDR2 as SYGVNS. This CDR3 spans 13 amino acids. The ends were cut back, 2 bases at V and 13 bases at J, with 17 bases in the middle. CDR3 sequence reads: CASSEGGTNLLTF. For the CDR3, the DNA is TGTGCCAGCAGTGAAGGGGGGACAAATCTCCTCACCTTC.

This clonotype was seen at least ten times. One end of the junction does not line up with germline, which may come from a read error. The chain recombines TRBV7-6 with TRBJ2-2; no clear D. This CDR3 is built from 14 residues. Germline V gene sequence: CDR1 SGHVS, CDR2 FNYEAQ. The CDR3 coding sequence is TGTGCTAGCAGCTTAGGAAGAGGATCCGGGGAGCTGTTTTTT. Its translation: CASSLGRGSGELFF.

This clonotype was found a few times. V gene TRBV12-3 or TRBV12-4 combines with J gene TRBJ2-7, with a possible D match to TRBD2 (6 bases). V was pared by 2 bases and J by 6 bases, with 11 bases between. The CDR3 length is 13 residues. The CDR3 bases are TGTGCCAGCAGTTTAATCGGGGGAGGCGAGCAGTACTTC. Translating it yields CASSLIGGGEQYF.

This clonotype has just a few counts. J is TRBJ1-1 and V is TRBV4-3, with TRBD1 matching over 7 bases. This CDR3 comprises 15 residues. CDR1 is LGHNA and CDR2 is YSLEER in the germline V gene. The V segment lost 2 bases and the J segment 2 bases; nucleotides outside the gene matches: 5. The CDR3 bases are TGCGCCAGCAGCCAACCGACAGGGTTCAACACTGAAGCTTTCTTT. Protein sequence: CASSQPTGFNTEAFF.